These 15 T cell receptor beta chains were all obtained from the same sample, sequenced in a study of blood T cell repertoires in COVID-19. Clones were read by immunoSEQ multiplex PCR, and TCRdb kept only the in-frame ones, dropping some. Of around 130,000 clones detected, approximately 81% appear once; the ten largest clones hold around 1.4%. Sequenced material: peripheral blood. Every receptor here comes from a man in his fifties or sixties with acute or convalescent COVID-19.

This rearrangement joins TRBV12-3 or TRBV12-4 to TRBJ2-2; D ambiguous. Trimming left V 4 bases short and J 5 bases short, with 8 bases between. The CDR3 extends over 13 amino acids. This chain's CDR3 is CASSSSITGELFF. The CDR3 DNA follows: TGTGCCAGCAGTTCCTCTATAACCGGGGAGCTGTTTTTT.

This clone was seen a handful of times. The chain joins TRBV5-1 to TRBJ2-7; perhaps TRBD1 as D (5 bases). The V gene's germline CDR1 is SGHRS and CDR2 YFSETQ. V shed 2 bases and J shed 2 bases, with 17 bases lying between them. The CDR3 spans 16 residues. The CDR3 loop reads CASSLTQGYKTYEQYF. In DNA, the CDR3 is TGCGCCAGCAGCTTAACCCAGGGATACAAAACCTACGAGCAGTACTTC.

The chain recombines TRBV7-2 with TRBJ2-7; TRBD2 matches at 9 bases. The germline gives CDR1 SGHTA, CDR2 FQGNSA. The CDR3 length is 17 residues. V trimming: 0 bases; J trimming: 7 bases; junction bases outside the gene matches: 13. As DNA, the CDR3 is TGTGCCAGCAGCTTAGCAGCTAGCGGGATTTTGGGCGGGGAGCAGTACTTC. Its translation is CASSLAASGILGGEQYF.

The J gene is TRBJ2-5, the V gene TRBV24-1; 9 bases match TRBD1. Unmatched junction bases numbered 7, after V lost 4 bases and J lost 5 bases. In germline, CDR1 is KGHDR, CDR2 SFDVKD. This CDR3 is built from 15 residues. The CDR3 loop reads CATSDPTGGGETQYF. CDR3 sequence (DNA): TGTGCCACCAGTGACCCTACAGGGGGCGGGGAGACCCAGTACTTC.

The CDR3 sequence is CASSLLRDSTDTQYF. CDR3 DNA sequence: TGTGCCAGCAGTTTATTGCGGGATAGCACAGATACGCAGTATTTT. J is TRBJ2-3 and V is TRBV27, with TRBD2 as a possible D gene (6 bases). Deletions cut 1 base from V and 0 bases from J, with 8 bases between. The CDR3 has 15 amino acids. CDR1 MNHEY and CDR2 SMNVEV come from the germline V gene (reference sequence).

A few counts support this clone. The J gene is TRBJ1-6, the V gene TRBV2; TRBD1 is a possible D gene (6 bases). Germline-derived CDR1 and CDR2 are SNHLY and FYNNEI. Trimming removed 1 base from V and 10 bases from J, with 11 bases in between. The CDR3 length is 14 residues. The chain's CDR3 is CASSEVRGGSPLHF. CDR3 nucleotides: TGTGCCAGCAGTGAAGTCCGCGGGGGCTCACCCCTCCACTTT.

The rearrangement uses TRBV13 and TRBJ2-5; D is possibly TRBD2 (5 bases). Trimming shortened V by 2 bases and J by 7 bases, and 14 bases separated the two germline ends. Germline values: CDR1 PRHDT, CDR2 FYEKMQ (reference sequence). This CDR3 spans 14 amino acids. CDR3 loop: CASSLFGEPGTQYF. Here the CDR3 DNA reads TGTGCCAGCAGCTTATTCGGGGAGCCGGGGACCCAGTACTTC.

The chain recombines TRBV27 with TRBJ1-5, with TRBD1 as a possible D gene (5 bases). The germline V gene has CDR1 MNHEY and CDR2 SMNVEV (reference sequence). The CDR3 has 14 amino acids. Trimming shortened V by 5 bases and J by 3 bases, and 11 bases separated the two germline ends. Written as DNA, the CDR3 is TGTGCCAGCAGTACCGACAGCTTCAATCAGCCCCAGCATTTT. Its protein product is CASSTDSFNQPQHF.

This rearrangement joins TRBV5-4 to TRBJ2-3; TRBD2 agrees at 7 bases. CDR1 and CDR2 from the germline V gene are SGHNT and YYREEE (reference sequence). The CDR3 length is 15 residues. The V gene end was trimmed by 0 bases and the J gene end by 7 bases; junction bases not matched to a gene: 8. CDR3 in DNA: TGTGCCAGCAGCTTGGCGGGGCTAGCGGCGAATACGCAGTATTTT. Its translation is CASSLAGLAANTQYF.

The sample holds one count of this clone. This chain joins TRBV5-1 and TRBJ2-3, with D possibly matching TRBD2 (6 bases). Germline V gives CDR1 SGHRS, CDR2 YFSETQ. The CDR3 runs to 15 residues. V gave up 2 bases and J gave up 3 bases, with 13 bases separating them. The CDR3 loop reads CASSLHLANTDTQYF. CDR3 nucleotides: TGCGCCAGCAGCTTACATCTAGCGAATACAGATACGCAGTATTTT.

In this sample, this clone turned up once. The CDR3, as DNA: TGTGCCAGCACCCCGGGGGGGCCCTCGAATGAGCAGTTCTTC. Amino acids: CASTPGGPSNEQFF. The rearrangement joins TRBV7-9 to TRBJ2-1; 8 bases agree with TRBD2. Losses at the gene ends were 7 bases for V and 7 bases for J; bases not matched to a gene: 9. Germline CDR1 and CDR2: SEHNR and FQNEAQ (reference sequence). This CDR3 contains 14 residues.

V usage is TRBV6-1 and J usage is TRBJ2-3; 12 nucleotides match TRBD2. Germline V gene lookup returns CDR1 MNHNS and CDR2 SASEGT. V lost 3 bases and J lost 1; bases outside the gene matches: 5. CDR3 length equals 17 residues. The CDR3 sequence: CASSDWTSGTGTDTQYF. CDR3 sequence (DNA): TGTGCCAGCAGTGACTGGACTAGCGGGACGGGCACAGATACGCAGTATTTT.

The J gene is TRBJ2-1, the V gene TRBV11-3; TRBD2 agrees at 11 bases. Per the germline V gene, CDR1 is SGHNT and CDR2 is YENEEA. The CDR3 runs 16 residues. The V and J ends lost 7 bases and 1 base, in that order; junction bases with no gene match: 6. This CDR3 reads CASTIPSGRSYNEQFF. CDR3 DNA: TGTGCCAGCACCATACCTAGCGGGAGGTCCTACAATGAGCAGTTCTTC.

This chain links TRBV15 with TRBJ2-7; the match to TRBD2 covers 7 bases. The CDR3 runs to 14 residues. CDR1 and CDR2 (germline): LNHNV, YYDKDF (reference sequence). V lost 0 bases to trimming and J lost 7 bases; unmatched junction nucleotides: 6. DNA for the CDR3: TGTGCCACCAGCAGAGATAGGGGAGCGGGGGAGCAGTACTTC. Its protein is CATSRDRGAGEQYF.

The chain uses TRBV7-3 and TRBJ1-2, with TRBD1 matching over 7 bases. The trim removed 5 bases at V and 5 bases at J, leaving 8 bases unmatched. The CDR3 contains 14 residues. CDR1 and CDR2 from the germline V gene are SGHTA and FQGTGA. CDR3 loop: CASSQGRTGYGYTF. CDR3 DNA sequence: TGTGCCAGCAGCCAAGGCCGGACAGGATATGGCTACACCTTC. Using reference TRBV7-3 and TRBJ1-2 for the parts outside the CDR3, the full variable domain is GAGVSQTPSNKVTEKGKYVELRCDPISGHTALYWYRQSLGQGPEFLIYFQGTGAADDSGLPNDRFFAVRPEGSVSTLKIQRTERGDSAVYLCASSQGRTGYGYTFGSGTRLTVV.